This paragraph reports one T cell receptor (beta chain). This record comes from a study of tumor-infiltrating lymphocytes in localized non-small cell lung cancer. The CDR3 runs to 16 residues. J lost 5 bases, V lost 5 bases, and 6 bases had no gene match. Germline V gene data show CDR1 as ENHRY and CDR2 as SYGVKD. Measured with immunoSEQ multiplex PCR; TCRdb has only the in-frame clones, and not every one. The sample carries some 15,000 clones, around four fifths recorded once. The source of this sequence is a human donor with non-small cell lung cancer. Sequencing was done on a sample of lung tumor tissue. The genes are TRBV10-3 and TRBJ2-3; TRBD2 agrees at 14 bases. CDR3 DNA: TGTGCCATCAGTCTGACTAGCGGGGGGGCCTTAGATACGCAGTATTTT. This sequence encodes CAISLTSGGALDTQYF.